This T cell receptor beta chain is drawn from a study of early T cells in non-severe SARS-CoV-2 infection. Deletions cut 5 bases from V and 2 bases from J, with 12 bases between. The CDR3 length is 14 residues. Via MiXCR, TCRdb re-called the 5' RACE reads, giving one row per CDR3 protein. In the table there are about 83,000 distinct CDR3 sequences, more than 9% of which are singletons. This clonotype was observed many times. The sample comprised whole blood. The TCR comes from an adult who was a healthcare worker with PCR-confirmed SARS-CoV-2 infection or an uninfected control (not recorded which). The chain is built from TRBV12-3 or TRBV12-4 and TRBJ1-2, with no clear D. The CDR3 DNA follows: TGTGCCAGCAGTCGGGAGTTAGGGAACTATGGCTACACCTTC. It is translated as CASSRELGNYGYTF.